The present entry profiles one TCR beta chain with its context. The antigen is undetermined. Per germline, CDR1 SGHRS and CDR2 YFSETQ. The length of the CDR3 is 14 residues. J was trimmed by 11 bases and V by 0 bases; bases with no gene match: 10. The data were obtained in a study of human T cells and chemical hapten exposure. Time point noted: pre-sensitization, week 0. This sample's treatment: therapeutic diphenylcyclopropenone sensitization with weekly scalp DPC. Individual cDNA molecules received unique molecular identifiers in the library. TCRdb recomputed calls from the RACE reads with MiXCR, one row per CDR3 protein. In the table there are some 300,000 distinct CDR3 sequences, 4.5% to 7% of which are singletons. Study results and limitations: Donors, who had alopecia, may show an immune response that differs from healthy people's.

The sequence was collected from a woman under 30 with alopecia areata. Some clones in this sample may be carry-over from other donors' samples. The source was whole blood, collected in connection with sensitization to the hapten diphenylcyclopropenone (DPC). This sequence joins TRBV5-1 and TRBJ2-7, with TRBD1 identical over 8 bases. CDR3 sequence: CASSLETGARDEYF. The CDR3 DNA is TGCGCCAGCAGCTTGGAGACAGGGGCCCGGGACGAGTACTTC.